The source of this T cell receptor beta chain is a study of blood T cell repertoires in COVID-19. Study details: Acute and convalescent COVID-19 specimens originated in the United States, Italy and Spain. The analysed material was cDNA or gDNA that came from T cells, B-cell-depleted T cells, or PBMCs.

Germline CDR1 is MGHRA and CDR2 is YSYEKL. The CDR3 has 16 residues. The ends lost 5 bases at V and 2 bases at J; junction bases unmatched: 6. Under the authors' procedure: Researchers report that nucleated cell counts were estimated from reference gene primer amplification. Some clones are missing from TCRdb's copy, which holds only in-frame ones; the method was immunoSEQ multiplex PCR. V and J calls plus clone size are reproduced from that table; the DNA served to infer D and trimming. The repertoire holds about 120,000 clones, with around 63% as singletons. The V and J genes are TRBV4-1 and TRBJ2-6; 7 nucleotides line up with TRBD2. The clonotype was recovered from a woman between 70 and 85 years old with acute or convalescent COVID-19. The sample was peripheral blood. The CDR3 reads CASSEVGGTGANVLTF. Here the CDR3 DNA reads TGCGCCAGCAGCGAAGTGGGGGGGACTGGGGCCAACGTCCTGACTTTC.